These 21 T cell receptor beta chains were sequenced from one sample in a study of identical twins. TCRdb processed the 5' RACE reads anew with MiXCR; each CDR3 protein has one entry. This sample has 650,000 to 800,000 distinct CDR3 sequences, with more than 6.5% found just once. Another study also made use of these data, one on yellow fever vaccine responses in identical twins.

The material sequenced was PBMCs. The receptors come from a woman aged 18-29 years in good health.

The chain combines TRBV6-2 or TRBV6-3 with TRBJ2-6, with D possibly TRBD2 on 6 matching bases. The CDR3 runs 18 residues. Trimming left V 2 bases short and J 0 bases short, with 14 bases between. Germline-derived CDR1 and CDR2 are MNHEY and SVGEGT. This CDR3 reads CASSYQTRGISGANVLTF. The DNA for the CDR3 is TGTGCCAGCAGTTACCAGACACGGGGGATCTCTGGGGCCAACGTCCTGACTTTC.

This clonotype was counted a few times. The chain's CDR3 is CSAFWGGGNEQFF. The CDR3 nucleotides are TGCAGTGCTTTCTGGGGGGGGGGCAATGAGCAGTTCTTC. This chain connects TRBV20-1 to TRBJ2-1, with 7 bases matching TRBD2. There are 13 residues in the CDR3. With 5 bases clipped from V and 6 bases from J, the junction kept 7 bases outside the gene matches. Germline lookup yields CDR1 DFQATT and CDR2 SNEGSKA (reference sequence).

This clonotype appeared many times. The V call is TRBV12-3 or TRBV12-4, the J call TRBJ2-4; 12 nucleotides align to TRBD2. The CDR3 covers 15 residues. V was pared by 3 bases and J by 7 bases, with 4 bases of the junction left unmatched. The CDR3 sequence: CASSFLAGGWNIQYF. CDR3 nucleotides: TGTGCCAGCAGTTTCCTAGCGGGGGGGTGGAACATTCAGTACTTC.

This clonotype was counted many times. V gene TRBV5-4 combines with J gene TRBJ2-2, with 7 bases lining up with TRBD2. This CDR3 comprises 15 residues. In germline, CDR1 is SGHNT, CDR2 YYREEE (reference sequence). Unmatched junction bases numbered 7, after V lost 5 bases and J lost 3 bases. CDR3: CASSSGGRHTGELFF. DNA of the CDR3: TGTGCCAGCAGTTCTGGCGGGAGACACACCGGGGAGCTGTTTTTT.

This clonotype was counted a few times. The chain recombines TRBV7-6 with TRBJ1-4; TRBD1 matches at 8 bases. After removal of 4 bases from V and 9 bases from J, the junction contained 10 bases not matched to a gene. The V gene's germline CDR1 is SGHVS and CDR2 FNYEAQ. The CDR3 contains 15 residues. CDR3 nucleotides: TGTGCCAGCAGCTCATTCGACAGGGGATTAAAAAAACTGTTTTTT. Its translation is CASSSFDRGLKKLFF.

As for this clonotype: With a much larger clone just one base away, this may be a read error. The CDR3 end shows no conserved phenylalanine or tryptophan, and so a read error is likely. The rearrangement joins TRBV20-1 to TRBJ2-2; 9 bases map to TRBD1. V was clipped by 6 bases and J by 5 bases; unmatched bases: 7. The CDR3 consists of 14 residues. Germline V gene lookup returns CDR1 DFQATT and CDR2 SNEGSKA (reference sequence). For the CDR3, the DNA is TGCAGTGCACTCACCGGGACAGGGACCGGGGAGCTGTTTCTT. Its protein is CSALTGTGTGELFL.

The chain employs TRBV28 and TRBJ2-1; 10 nucleotides align to TRBD2. The germline V gene has CDR1 MDHEN and CDR2 SYDVKM. The CDR3 has 14 residues. With 5 bases clipped from V and 5 bases from J, the junction kept 3 bases outside the gene matches. In DNA form, the CDR3 reads TGTGCCAGCAGTGGGACTAGCGCAAACAATGAGCAGTTCTTC. This sequence encodes CASSGTSANNEQFF.

This clonotype came up many times. CDR3 residues: CAWSASENQPQHF. As DNA, the CDR3 is TGTGCCTGGAGCGCCAGCGAGAATCAGCCCCAGCATTTT. The V and J genes are TRBV30 and TRBJ1-5; D unresolved. The germline CDR1 and CDR2 sequences are GTSNPN and SVGIG (reference sequence). The V and J ends lost 3 bases and 4 bases respectively, with 10 bases between them. This CDR3 region has 13 residues.

V usage is TRBV7-9 and J usage is TRBJ2-2, with 10 bases fitting TRBD1. Germline V CDR1 and CDR2: SEHNR, FQNEAQ (reference sequence). This CDR3 spans 15 amino acids. J was trimmed by 7 bases and V by 5 bases; bases with no gene match: 7. The CDR3 coding sequence is TGTGCCAGCAGCCCCCTGGGACAGGGGTTCGGGGAGCTGTTTTTT. This gives the protein CASSPLGQGFGELFF.

This clonotype was observed a few times. The CDR3, as DNA: TGTGCTAGTGGTCCAGGGGGAGTTAACACCGGGGAGCTGTTTTTT. Protein: CASGPGGVNTGELFF. The chain employs TRBV12-5 and TRBJ2-2; 7 bases fit TRBD1. Trimming took 5 bases from V and 2 from J; bases not matched to a gene: 5. The CDR3 contains 15 residues. CDR1 is LGHNT, CDR2 FRNRAP, per germline.

This clonotype showed up many times. The CDR3: CASRGGLGTDTQYF. CDR3 DNA: TGCGCCAGCAGGGGGGGCCTTGGCACAGATACGCAGTATTTT. The V call is TRBV5-1, the J call TRBJ2-3; D is tentatively TRBD1 or TRBD2 (6 bases each). CDR3 size: 14 residues. Trimming shortened V by 5 bases and J by 1 base, and 11 bases separated the two germline ends. Germline V lookup: CDR1 SGHRS, CDR2 YFSETQ.

This clonotype has at least ten counts. The rearrangement links TRBV29-1 to TRBJ2-1; TRBD1 or TRBD2 may be the D gene (6 bases each). This CDR3 has 15 amino acids. The V gene lost 0 bases and the J gene lost 5 bases, with 14 bases spanning the gap. Per germline, CDR1 SQVTM and CDR2 ANQGSEA. In nucleotides, the CDR3 is TGCAGCGTTGAAGATCCCCGGGGGCCCCACAATGAGCAGTTCTTC. This gives the protein CSVEDPRGPHNEQFF.

The chain is built from TRBV11-2 and TRBJ1-2, with D unresolved. V lost 5 bases to trimming and J lost 4 bases, with 11 bases between them. Germline V gene lookup returns CDR1 SGHAT and CDR2 FQNNGV. This CDR3 has 13 residues. DNA for the CDR3: TGTGCCAGCAGCCCAGGTAGCCCCTATGGCTACACCTTC. Its protein product is CASSPGSPYGYTF.

The chain uses TRBV5-1 and TRBJ1-2; D not resolved. Trimming left V 0 bases short and J 5 bases short, with 11 bases between. Germline V gives CDR1 SGHRS, CDR2 YFSETQ. The CDR3 consists of 14 residues. The CDR3 loop is CASSLGGFSYGYTF. CDR3 sequence (DNA): TGCGCCAGCAGCTTGGGTGGATTTAGTTATGGCTACACCTTC.

This clonotype was seen many times. In nucleotides, the CDR3 is TGCAGCGTGGGGACCGGGGTTGACTACGAGCAGTACTTC. Protein product: CSVGTGVDYEQYF. V gene TRBV29-1 combines with J gene TRBJ2-7; possibly TRBD1 or TRBD2 for D (5 bases each). V gave up 6 bases and J gave up 3 bases, with 15 bases separating them. The CDR3 is 13 amino acids. CDR1 and CDR2 (germline): SQVTM, ANQGSEA.

There are a few counts of this clonotype. CDR3 in DNA: TGTGCCAGCAGCTTGAGGACAGACTCTGGGGCCAACGTCCTGACTTTC. It is translated as CASSLRTDSGANVLTF. V is TRBV7-9 and J is TRBJ2-6; tentative D call: TRBD1 (6 bases). Trimming stripped 3 bases from V and 0 bases from J, with 9 bases between. The CDR3 totals 16 residues. From germline, CDR1 is SEHNR and CDR2 FQNEAQ (reference sequence). The full variable domain, its missing parts supplied by reference TRBV7-9 and TRBJ2-6, is DTGVSQNPRHKITKRGQNVTFRCDPISEHNRLYWYRQTLGQGPEFLTYFQNEAQLEKSRLLSDRFSAERPKGSFSTLEIQRTEQGDSAMYLCASSLRTDSGANVLTFGAGSRLTVL.

This clonotype was counted many times. The rearrangement joins TRBV25-1 to TRBJ2-7; TRBD1 is a possible D gene (8 bases). Trimming pared 4 bases from V and 6 bases from J, leaving 13 bases between. The CDR3 spans 13 residues. Germline V CDR1 and CDR2: MGHDK, SYGVNS. The CDR3 DNA reads as TGTGCCAGCAGTGTCACAGGGGGGGCCGAGCAGTACTTC. Amino acids: CASSVTGGAEQYF.

This clonotype was seen at least ten times. The chain uses TRBV19 and TRBJ2-2; a weak D match, TRBD1 (6 bases). V lost 5 bases, J lost 6 bases, and 10 bases lay in between. The CDR3 is 13 residues long. CDR1 is LNHDA, CDR2 SQIVND, per germline (reference sequence). The CDR3 DNA reads TGTGCCAGTAGTCCCTCAGGGGCCGGGGAGCTGTTTTTT. Its protein is CASSPSGAGELFF.

The genes are TRBV27 and TRBJ2-6; weak D call: TRBD2 (6 bases). The ends were cut back, 7 bases at V and 1 base at J, with 17 bases in the middle. This CDR3 comprises 17 residues. Germline CDR1 is MNHEY and CDR2 is SMNVEV (reference sequence). The CDR3 protein is CASTSGEALSGANVLTF. The CDR3 DNA is TGTGCCAGCACCTCGGGGGAAGCGCTTTCTGGGGCCAACGTCCTGACTTTC.

This chain connects TRBV18 to TRBJ2-1; 7 nucleotides agree with TRBD1. The CDR3 consists of 14 residues. After removal of 2 bases from V and 6 bases from J, the junction contained 4 bases not matched to a gene. From germline, CDR1 is KGHSH and CDR2 LQKENI. In DNA, the CDR3 is TGTGCCAGCTCACCAGGGACAGATACCAATGAGCAGTTCTTC. It codes for CASSPGTDTNEQFF.

This clonotype has only a few counts. The chain has TRBV20-1 and TRBJ2-7; no clear D. The CDR3 sequence is 14 residues long. Germline V CDR1 and CDR2: DFQATT, SNEGSKA (reference sequence). Trimming pared 3 bases from V and 2 bases from J, leaving 14 bases between. The CDR3 region has the DNA TGCAGTGCTAGTTACTTTGCCCCTACCTACGAGCAGTACTTC. Translated: CSASYFAPTYEQYF.